Below are 11 T cell receptor beta chains sequenced from a single sample in a study of cytomegalovirus exposure and HLA in healthy donors. Amplification used 60 Vbeta primers and 13 Jbeta primers. This table comes from immunoSEQ multiplex PCR, and its TCRdb copy is limited to in-frame clones, with some not included. The sample lists under 200,000 clones, around nine tenths occurring once. The sample taken for sequencing was PBMCs. The receptors were gathered from a woman in her thirties in good health and CMV-seronegative.

The chain couples TRBV9 to TRBJ2-1; tentative D call: TRBD2 (6 bases). Germline-derived CDR1 and CDR2 are SGDLS and YYNGEE. This CDR3 region has 17 residues. Trimming left V 0 bases short and J 0 bases short, with 13 bases between. The CDR3 coding sequence is TGTGCCAGCAGCGTAGGCGGGACTCCCTCCTCCTACAATGAGCAGTTCTTC. Amino acids: CASSVGGTPSSYNEQFF.

The genes are TRBV4-1 and TRBJ2-3; TRBD2 matches 13 bases. The J segment lost 5 bases and the V segment lost 5 bases, leaving 13 bases of the junction unmatched. The CDR3 sequence is 18 residues long. Germline CDR1 is MGHRA and CDR2 is YSYEKL. The CDR3 protein is CASSSRTSGGTRGDTQYF. The CDR3 DNA sequence: TGCGCCAGCAGCTCGAGGACTAGCGGGGGAACCCGGGGAGATACGCAGTATTTT.

The chain uses TRBV19 and TRBJ2-3, with a tentative D call TRBD2 (5 bases). The CDR3 length is 15 residues. V was shortened by 3 bases and J by 2 bases, with 12 bases between the two germline ends. Germline V gene data show CDR1 as LNHDA and CDR2 as SQIVND (reference sequence). This CDR3 is CASSITGITTDTQYF. CDR3 coding DNA: TGTGCCAGTAGTATTACGGGGATTACCACAGATACGCAGTATTTT.

The chain combines TRBV27 with TRBJ1-1; 9 nucleotides agree with TRBD1. The junction had 15 bases not matched to a gene; V was cut back by 6 bases and J by 1 base. The CDR3 spans 18 residues. Per germline, CDR1 MNHEY and CDR2 SMNVEV (reference sequence). CDR3 bases: TGTGCCAGCAGCCCTCTCATGCCGGGGACAGGGACGAACACTGAAGCTTTCTTT. Protein sequence: CASSPLMPGTGTNTEAFF.

This clone was found once. This chain connects TRBV7-2 to TRBJ2-3, with TRBD2 identical over 13 bases. CDR3 length: 14 amino acids. Germline lookup yields CDR1 SGHTA and CDR2 FQGNSA. Trimming at V came to 10 bases and at J to 4 bases, leaving 5 bases not matched to a gene. CDR3 DNA sequence: TGTGCCACGAGACTAGCGGGGGGATCAGATACGCAGTATTTT. It yields the protein CATRLAGGSDTQYF.

The rearrangement uses TRBV7-6 and TRBJ2-5, with D perhaps matching TRBD1 (6 bases). This CDR3 region has 13 residues. Germline-derived CDR1 and CDR2 are SGHVS and FNYEAQ. V was trimmed by 1 base and J by 4 bases, leaving 7 bases between them. The CDR3 DNA sequence: TGTGCCAGCAGCTTAGACAGGGCAGAGACCCAGTACTTC. Its protein product is CASSLDRAETQYF.

The chain has TRBV28 and TRBJ2-1, with 7 positions matching TRBD2. This CDR3 spans 15 amino acids. V was clipped by 1 base and J by 7 bases; unmatched bases: 7. The germline gives CDR1 MDHEN, CDR2 SYDVKM. CDR3 loop: CASSLFSGRTNEQFF. The DNA of the CDR3 is TGTGCCAGCAGTTTATTTAGCGGGCGGACGAATGAGCAGTTCTTC.

The chain carries TRBV5-8 and TRBJ2-5; no clear D gene. Germline CDR1 reads SGHTS; CDR2 reads YDEGEE. The CDR3 length is 12 residues. V lost 1 base, J lost 5 bases, and 6 bases lay in between. The CDR3 nucleotides are TGTGCCAGCAGCTTGTTCGGGGAGACCCAGTACTTC. Encoded protein: CASSLFGETQYF. Full variable domain (remainder filled in from reference TRBV5-8 and TRBJ2-5): EAGVTQSPTHLIKTRGQQATLRCSPISGHTSVYWYQQALGLGLQFLLWYDEGEERNRGNFPPRFSGRQFPNYSSELNVNALELEDSALYLCASSLFGETQYFGPGTRLLVL.

The chain carries TRBV16 and TRBJ2-6; D remains unclear. The germline V gene has CDR1 KGHSY and CDR2 FQNENV. The CDR3 runs 16 residues. Between the trimmed V and J ends, which lost 1 base and 4 bases, there was a span of 11 bases. The chain's CDR3 is CASSQYAWAGANVLTF. The CDR3 coding sequence is TGTGCCAGCAGCCAATATGCGTGGGCGGGGGCCAACGTCCTGACTTTC. Together with reference TRBV16 and TRBJ2-6, the CDR3 gives the full variable domain: GEEVAQTPKHLVRGEGQKAKLYCAPIKGHSYVFWYQQVLKNEFKFLISFQNENVFDETGMPKERFSAKCLPNSPCSLEIQATKLEDSAVYFCASSQYAWAGANVLTFGAGSRLTVL.

This sequence joins TRBV28 and TRBJ1-2; TRBD1 matches 7 bases. CDR1 and CDR2 (germline): MDHEN, SYDVKM. The CDR3 sequence is 13 residues long. Losses at the gene ends were 6 bases for V and 9 bases for J; bases not matched to a gene: 10. CDR3 loop: CASSPQGVWSYTF. The CDR3 DNA reads TGTGCCAGCAGCCCTCAGGGGGTTTGGAGCTACACCTTC.

This chain connects TRBV5-1 to TRBJ1-5; 8 bases agree with TRBD1. The CDR3 sequence is 24 residues long. Germline values: CDR1 SGHRS, CDR2 YFSETQ. The V segment lost 0 bases and the J segment 0 bases; nucleotides outside the gene matches: 26. CDR3 DNA sequence: TGCGCCAGCAGCTTGGGAGGCGTAGAGACAGGGGCCCGCCTGGCTCCCCTTAGCAATCAGCCCCAGCATTTT. Its protein product is CASSLGGVETGARLAPLSNQPQHF. Drawing the rest from reference TRBV5-1 and TRBJ1-5, the complete variable domain is KAGVTQTPRYLIKTRGQQVTLSCSPISGHRSVSWYQQTPGQGLQFLFEYFSETQRNKGNFPGRFSGRQFSNSRSEMNVSTLELGDSALYLCASSLGGVETGARLAPLSNQPQHFGDGTRLSIL.